Below are 3 T cell receptor beta chains sequenced from a single sample in a study of technical replicates of blood from a handful of donors. TCRdb's copy holds only in-frame clones and misses some; the assay was immunoSEQ multiplex PCR. The sample has tens of thousands of clones; 91% are singletons. Sample: T cells isolated from PBMCs. The source of these receptors is a human donor in good health. Some clones in this sample may be carry-over from other donors' samples.

This rearrangement joins TRBV2 to TRBJ2-7; D possibly corresponds to TRBD1 (5 bases). V gave up 4 bases and J gave up 5 bases, with 12 bases separating them. Per the germline V gene, CDR1 is SNHLY and CDR2 is FYNNEI. This CDR3 contains 13 residues. The CDR3 sequence is CASSGLLGDEQYF. The CDR3 DNA follows: TGTGCCAGCAGTGGACTGTTAGGGGACGAGCAGTACTTC.

The count of this clone is one. The rearrangement joins TRBV4-1 to TRBJ1-4; 11 nucleotides agree with TRBD1. Germline assignment: CDR1 MGHRA and CDR2 YSYEKL. J lost 2 bases, V lost 2 bases, and 7 bases had no gene match. CDR3 length: 18 residues. CDR3 bases: TGCGCCAGCAGCCAAACTCCGGACAGGGGGCCTACTAATGAAAAACTGTTTTTT. It yields the protein CASSQTPDRGPTNEKLFF.

The chain is built from TRBV5-1 and TRBJ2-5; 7 nucleotides agree with TRBD1. After removal of 0 bases from V and 1 base from J, the junction contained 6 bases not matched to a gene. There are 16 residues in the CDR3. CDR1 SGHRS and CDR2 YFSETQ come from the germline V gene. Written as DNA, the CDR3 is TGCGCCAGCAGCTTGGGGGGCAGGGACAGCCAAGAGACCCAGTACTTC. Amino acid sequence: CASSLGGRDSQETQYF.